A single sample gave rise to the 5 T cell receptor beta chains below, sequenced in a study of CD8 T cells in Susac syndrome. Reverse transcription of about 0.5 to 1 ug RNA used random hexamers. TCRdb ran MiXCR on the immunoSEQ multiplex PCR reads and lists one entry per CDR3 protein. This table has around 300,000 distinct CDR3 sequences, 90% to 95% appearing once. The sample was CD4+ T cells from PBMCs. The receptor source for this set is a human donor with multiple sclerosis.

The chain joins TRBV24-1 to TRBJ2-7; a weak D match, TRBD2 (6 bases). The ends were cut back, 9 bases at V and 3 bases at J, with 14 bases in the middle. From germline, CDR1 is KGHDR and CDR2 SFDVKD. The CDR3 covers 13 residues. The CDR3 sequence: CATGEADNYEQYF. The CDR3, as DNA: TGTGCCACCGGGGAGGCAGACAACTACGAGCAGTACTTC.

This sequence joins TRBV28 and TRBJ2-7; the D is unclear. V was pared by 3 bases and J by 0 bases, with 9 bases between. Per germline, CDR1 MDHEN and CDR2 SYDVKM. This CDR3 is built from 14 residues. Here the CDR3 DNA reads TGTGCCAGCAGTTTGCCCGATCCCTCCTACGAGCAGTACTTC. It codes for CASSLPDPSYEQYF.

The chain joins TRBV12-3 or TRBV12-4 to TRBJ2-2; D gene ambiguous. The CDR3 is 16 amino acids. Trimming left V 5 bases short and J 4 bases short, with 17 bases between. CDR3 region: CASSPRAPKATGELFF. The CDR3 region has the DNA TGTGCCAGCAGTCCCCGGGCCCCTAAAGCCACCGGGGAGCTGTTTTTT.

A remark on this clonotype: Mismatch with germline at one junction end may stem from a read error. The chain combines TRBV27 with TRBJ2-2, with 8 bases lining up with TRBD1. Germline CDR1 reads MNHEY; CDR2 reads SMNVEV (reference sequence). CDR3 length equals 13 residues. CDR3 coding DNA: TGCGCCACCGGACAGGGGAACACCGGGGAGCTGTTTTTT. This sequence encodes CATGQGNTGELFF.

J is TRBJ1-6 and V is TRBV20-1; D may be TRBD1 (6 bases). This CDR3 region has 13 residues. Germline lookup yields CDR1 DFQATT and CDR2 SNEGSKA (reference sequence). Between the trimmed V and J ends, which lost 6 bases and 10 bases, there was a span of 16 bases. CDR3 protein: CSAKTGGRSPLHF. The DNA for the CDR3 is TGCAGTGCCAAGACAGGCGGTCGATCACCCCTCCACTTT.